This T cell receptor beta chain came from a study of shared clonotypes between healthy human individuals. The assay was immunoSEQ multiplex PCR, and TCRdb's table has in-frame clones only and misses some. The data hold about 2.3 million clones, with more than 80% observed a single time. Germline V gene lookup returns CDR1 SGHTA and CDR2 FQGTGA. CDR3 size: 15 residues. V gave up 5 bases and J gave up 6 bases, with 16 bases separating them. The chain couples TRBV7-3 to TRBJ1-4, with no clear D. This TCR was sampled from a man aged 18 to 30 in good health. Some clones in this sample may be carry-over from other donors' samples. Input material: naive CD4+ T cells from PBMCs. Subset here: CD45RA+ positively selected. CDR3 sequence reads: CASSPGRDADEKLFF. The CDR3 bases are TGTGCCAGCAGCCCCGGCCGGGATGCTGATGAAAAACTGTTTTTT. The variable domain in full, with the rest retrieved from reference TRBV7-3 and TRBJ1-4, is GAGVSQTPSNKVTEKGKYVELRCDPISGHTALYWYRQSLGQGPEFLIYFQGTGAADDSGLPNDRFFAVRPEGSVSTLKIQRTERGDSAVYLCASSPGRDADEKLFFGSGTQLSVL.